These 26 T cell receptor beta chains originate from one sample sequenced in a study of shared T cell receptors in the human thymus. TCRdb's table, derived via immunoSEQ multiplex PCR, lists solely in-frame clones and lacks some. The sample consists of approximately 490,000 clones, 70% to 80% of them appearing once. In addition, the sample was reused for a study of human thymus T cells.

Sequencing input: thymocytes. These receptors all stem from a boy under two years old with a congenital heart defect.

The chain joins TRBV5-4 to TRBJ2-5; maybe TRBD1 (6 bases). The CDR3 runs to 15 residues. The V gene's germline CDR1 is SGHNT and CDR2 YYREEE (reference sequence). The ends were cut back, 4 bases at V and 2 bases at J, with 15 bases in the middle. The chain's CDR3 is CASSRSKQGQETQYF. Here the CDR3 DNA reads TGTGCCAGCAGCCGTTCAAAACAGGGACAAGAGACCCAGTACTTC.

The CDR3 is CASKEREGDTQYF. In nucleotides, the CDR3 is TGTGCCAGTAAGGAGCGGGAGGGAGATACGCAGTATTTT. The gene calls are TRBV19 and TRBJ2-3; 10 positions agree with TRBD2. Trimming took 7 bases from V and 5 from J; bases not matched to a gene: 3. This CDR3 is built from 13 residues. In germline, CDR1 is LNHDA, CDR2 SQIVND (reference sequence).

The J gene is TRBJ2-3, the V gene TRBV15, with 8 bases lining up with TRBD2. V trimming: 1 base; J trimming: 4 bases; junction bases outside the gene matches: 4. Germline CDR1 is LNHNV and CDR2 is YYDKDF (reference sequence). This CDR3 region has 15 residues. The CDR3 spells CATSRVSAGADTQYF. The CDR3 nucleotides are TGTGCCACCAGCAGAGTATCAGCGGGAGCAGATACGCAGTATTTT.

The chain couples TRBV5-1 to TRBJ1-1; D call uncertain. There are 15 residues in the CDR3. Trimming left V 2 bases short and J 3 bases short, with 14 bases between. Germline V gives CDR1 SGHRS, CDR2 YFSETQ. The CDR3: CASSLSGRRDTEAFF. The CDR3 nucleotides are TGCGCCAGCAGCTTATCGGGCAGGAGGGACACTGAAGCTTTCTTT.

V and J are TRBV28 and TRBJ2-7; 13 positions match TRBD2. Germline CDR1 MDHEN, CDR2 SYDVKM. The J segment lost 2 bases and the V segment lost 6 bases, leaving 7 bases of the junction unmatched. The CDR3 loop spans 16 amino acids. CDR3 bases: TGTGCCAGCAGCCAAGAGGGACTAGCGGGAACCTACGAGCAGTACTTC. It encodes CASSQEGLAGTYEQYF.

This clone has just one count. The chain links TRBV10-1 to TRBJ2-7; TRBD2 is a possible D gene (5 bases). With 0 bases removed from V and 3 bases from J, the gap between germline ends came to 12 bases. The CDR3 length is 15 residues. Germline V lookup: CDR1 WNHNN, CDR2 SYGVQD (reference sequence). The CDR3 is CASSESISVDYEQYF. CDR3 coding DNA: TGCGCCAGCAGTGAGTCGATTAGCGTCGACTACGAGCAGTACTTC.

The CDR3 DNA reads TGTGCCACCAGCAAGAGGGAAGGGAACACTGAAGCTTTCTTT. Its translation is CATSKREGNTEAFF. The chain is built from TRBV15 and TRBJ1-1; no clear D. V was cut by 4 bases and J by 1 base, with 10 bases left in between. Germline V gene lookup returns CDR1 LNHNV and CDR2 YYDKDF (reference sequence). This CDR3 is built from 14 residues. The entire variable domain, with the rest obtained from reference TRBV15 and TRBJ1-1, is as follows: DAMVIQNPRYQVTQFGKPVTLSCSQTLNHNVMYWYQQKSSQAPKLLFHYYDKDFNNEADTPDNFQSRRPNTSFCFLDIRSPGLGDTAMYLCATSKREGNTEAFFGQGTRLTVV.

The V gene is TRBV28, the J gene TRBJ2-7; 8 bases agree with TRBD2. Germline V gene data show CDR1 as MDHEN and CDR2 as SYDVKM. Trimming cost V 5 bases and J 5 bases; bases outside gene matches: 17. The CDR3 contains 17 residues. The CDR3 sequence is CASSRTGLGTSPNEQYF. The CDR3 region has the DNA TGTGCCAGCAGTCGCACGGGACTAGGAACATCTCCCAACGAGCAGTACTTC.

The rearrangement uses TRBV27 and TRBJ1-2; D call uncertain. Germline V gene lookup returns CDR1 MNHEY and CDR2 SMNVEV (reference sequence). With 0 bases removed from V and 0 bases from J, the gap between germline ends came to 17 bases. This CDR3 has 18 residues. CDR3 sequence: CASSLSPRAGRANYGYTF. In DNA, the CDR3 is TGTGCCAGCAGTTTATCACCTCGGGCGGGGAGAGCTAACTATGGCTACACCTTC.

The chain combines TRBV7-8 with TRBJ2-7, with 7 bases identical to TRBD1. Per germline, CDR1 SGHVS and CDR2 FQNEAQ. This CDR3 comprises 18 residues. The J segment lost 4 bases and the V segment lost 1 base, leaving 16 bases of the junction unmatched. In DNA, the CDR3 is TGTGCCAGCAGCTTAGGAAGCAGGAAGGACAGGTGGACTTACGAGCAGTACTTC. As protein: CASSLGSRKDRWTYEQYF.

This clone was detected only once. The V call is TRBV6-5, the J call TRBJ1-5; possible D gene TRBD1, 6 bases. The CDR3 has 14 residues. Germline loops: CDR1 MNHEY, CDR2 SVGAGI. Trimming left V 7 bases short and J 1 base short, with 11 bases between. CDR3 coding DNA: TGTGCCAGCACCCCCGACAGGAGCAATCAGCCCCAGCATTTT. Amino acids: CASTPDRSNQPQHF.

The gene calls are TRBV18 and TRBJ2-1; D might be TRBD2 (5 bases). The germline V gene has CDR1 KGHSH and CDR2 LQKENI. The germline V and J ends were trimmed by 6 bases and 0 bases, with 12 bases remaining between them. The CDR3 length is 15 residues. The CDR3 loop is CASSLGEGSYNEQFF. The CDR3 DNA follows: TGTGCCAGCTCGTTAGGAGAGGGCTCCTACAATGAGCAGTTCTTC.

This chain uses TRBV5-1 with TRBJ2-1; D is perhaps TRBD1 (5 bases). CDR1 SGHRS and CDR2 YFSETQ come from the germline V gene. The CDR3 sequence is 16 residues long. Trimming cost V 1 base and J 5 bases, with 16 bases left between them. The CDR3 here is CASSLRAEVGHNEQFF. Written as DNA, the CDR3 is TGCGCCAGCAGCTTGAGGGCAGAAGTGGGGCACAATGAGCAGTTCTTC.

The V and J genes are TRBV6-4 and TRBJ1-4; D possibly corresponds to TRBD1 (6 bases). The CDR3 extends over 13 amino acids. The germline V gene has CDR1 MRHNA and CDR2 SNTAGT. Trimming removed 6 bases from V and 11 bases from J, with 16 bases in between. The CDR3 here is CASSPLARGKLFF. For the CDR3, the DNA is TGTGCCAGCAGCCCACTCGCTAGGGGGAAACTGTTTTTT.

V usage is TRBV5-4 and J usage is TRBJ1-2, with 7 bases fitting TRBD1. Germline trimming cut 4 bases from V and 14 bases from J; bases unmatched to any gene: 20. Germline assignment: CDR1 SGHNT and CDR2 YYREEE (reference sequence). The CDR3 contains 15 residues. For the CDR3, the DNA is TGTGCCAGCAGCGGCACTGAAGGGGGCGGCCGGGTTGAAACCTTC. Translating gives CASSGTEGGGRVETF.

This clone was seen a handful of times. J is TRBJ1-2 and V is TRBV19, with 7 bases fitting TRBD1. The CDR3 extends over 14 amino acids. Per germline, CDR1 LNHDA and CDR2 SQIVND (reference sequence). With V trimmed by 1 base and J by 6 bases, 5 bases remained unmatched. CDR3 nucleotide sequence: TGTGCCAGTAGTATAGTCGACAGGGTAAATGGCTACACCTTC. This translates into CASSIVDRVNGYTF.

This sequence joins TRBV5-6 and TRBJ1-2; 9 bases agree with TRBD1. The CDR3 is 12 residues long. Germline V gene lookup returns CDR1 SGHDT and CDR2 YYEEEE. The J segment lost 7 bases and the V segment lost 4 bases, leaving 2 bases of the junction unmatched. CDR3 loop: CASSIQGAGYTF. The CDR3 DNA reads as TGTGCCAGCAGCATACAGGGGGCTGGCTACACCTTC. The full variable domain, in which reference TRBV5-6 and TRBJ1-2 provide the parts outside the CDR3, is DAGVTQSPTHLIKTRGQQVTLRCSPKSGHDTVSWYQQALGQGPQFIFQYYEEEERQRGNFPDRFSGHQFPNYSSELNVNALLLGDSALYLCASSIQGAGYTFGSGTRLTVV.

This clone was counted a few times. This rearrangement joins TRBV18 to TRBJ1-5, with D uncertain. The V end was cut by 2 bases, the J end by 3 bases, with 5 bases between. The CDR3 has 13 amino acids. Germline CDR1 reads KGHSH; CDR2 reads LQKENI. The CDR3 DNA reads TGTGCCAGCTCACCAACCTACAATCAGCCCCAGCATTTT. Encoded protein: CASSPTYNQPQHF.

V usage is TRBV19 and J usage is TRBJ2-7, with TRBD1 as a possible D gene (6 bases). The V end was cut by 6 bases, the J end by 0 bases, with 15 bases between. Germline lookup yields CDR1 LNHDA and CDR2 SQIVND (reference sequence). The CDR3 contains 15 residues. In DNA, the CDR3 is TGTGCCAGTAGCCCAATCGACAGGCCCTCCTACGAGCAGTACTTC. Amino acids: CASSPIDRPSYEQYF. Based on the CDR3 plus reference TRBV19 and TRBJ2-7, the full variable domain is DGGITQSPKYLFRKEGQNVTLSCEQNLNHDAMYWYRQDPGQGLRLIYYSQIVNDFQKGDIAEGYSVSREKKESFPLTVTSAQKNPTAFYLCASSPIDRPSYEQYFGPGTRLTVT.

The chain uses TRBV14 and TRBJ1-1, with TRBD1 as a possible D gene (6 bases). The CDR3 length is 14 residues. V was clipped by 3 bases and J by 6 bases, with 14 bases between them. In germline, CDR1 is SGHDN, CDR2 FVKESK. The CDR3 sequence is CASSHPGQPAEAFF. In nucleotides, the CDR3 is TGTGCCAGCAGCCACCCAGGACAGCCCGCTGAAGCTTTCTTT.

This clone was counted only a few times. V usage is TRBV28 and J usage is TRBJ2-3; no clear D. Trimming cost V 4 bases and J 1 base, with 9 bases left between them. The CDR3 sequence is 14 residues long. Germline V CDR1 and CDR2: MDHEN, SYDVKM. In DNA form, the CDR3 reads TGTGCCAGCAGTTGGGCCCAGGGCACAGATACGCAGTATTTT. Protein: CASSWAQGTDTQYF.

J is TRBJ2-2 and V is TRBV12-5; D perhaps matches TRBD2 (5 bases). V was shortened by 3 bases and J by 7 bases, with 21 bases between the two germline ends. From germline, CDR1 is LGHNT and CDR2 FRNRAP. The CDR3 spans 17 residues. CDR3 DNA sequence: TGTGCTAGTGGTTTCCCGGGAAGTAGTCGTCCCGGCGGGGAGCTGTTTTTT. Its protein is CASGFPGSSRPGGELFF. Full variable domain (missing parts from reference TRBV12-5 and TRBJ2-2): DARVTQTPRHKVTEMGQEVTMRCQPILGHNTVFWYRQTMMQGLELLAYFRNRAPLDDSGMPKDRFSAEMPDATLATLKIQPSEPRDSAVYFCASGFPGSSRPGGELFFGEGSRLTVL.

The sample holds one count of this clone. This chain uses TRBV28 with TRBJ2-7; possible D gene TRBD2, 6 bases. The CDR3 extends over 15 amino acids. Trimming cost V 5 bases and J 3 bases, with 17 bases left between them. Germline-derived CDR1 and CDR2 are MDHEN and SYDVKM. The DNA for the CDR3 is TGTGCCAGCAGTACCCGGGACTCGTCCATCTACGAGCAGTACTTC. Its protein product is CASSTRDSSIYEQYF.

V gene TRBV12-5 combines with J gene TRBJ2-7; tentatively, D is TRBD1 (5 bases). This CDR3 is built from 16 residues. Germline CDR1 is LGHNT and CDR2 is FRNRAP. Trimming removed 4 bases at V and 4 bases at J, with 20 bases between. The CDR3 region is CASGWQDNDGEYEQYF. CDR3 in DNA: TGTGCTAGTGGTTGGCAGGACAACGATGGGGAATACGAGCAGTACTTC.

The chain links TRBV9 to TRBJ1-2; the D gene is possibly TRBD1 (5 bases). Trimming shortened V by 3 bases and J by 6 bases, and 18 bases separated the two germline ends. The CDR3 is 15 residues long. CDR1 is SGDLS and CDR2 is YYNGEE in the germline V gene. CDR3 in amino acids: CASSASRDCRHGYTF. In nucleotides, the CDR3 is TGTGCCAGCAGCGCCTCCCGGGACTGCCGACATGGCTACACCTTC.

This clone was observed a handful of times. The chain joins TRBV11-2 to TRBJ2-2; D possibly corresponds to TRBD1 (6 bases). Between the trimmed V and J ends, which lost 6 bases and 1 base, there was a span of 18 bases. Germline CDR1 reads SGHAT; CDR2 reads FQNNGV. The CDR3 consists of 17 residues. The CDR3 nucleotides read TGTGCCAGCAGTTCACTAACCGACAGGAGGAACACCGGGGAGCTGTTTTTT. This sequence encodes CASSSLTDRRNTGELFF.